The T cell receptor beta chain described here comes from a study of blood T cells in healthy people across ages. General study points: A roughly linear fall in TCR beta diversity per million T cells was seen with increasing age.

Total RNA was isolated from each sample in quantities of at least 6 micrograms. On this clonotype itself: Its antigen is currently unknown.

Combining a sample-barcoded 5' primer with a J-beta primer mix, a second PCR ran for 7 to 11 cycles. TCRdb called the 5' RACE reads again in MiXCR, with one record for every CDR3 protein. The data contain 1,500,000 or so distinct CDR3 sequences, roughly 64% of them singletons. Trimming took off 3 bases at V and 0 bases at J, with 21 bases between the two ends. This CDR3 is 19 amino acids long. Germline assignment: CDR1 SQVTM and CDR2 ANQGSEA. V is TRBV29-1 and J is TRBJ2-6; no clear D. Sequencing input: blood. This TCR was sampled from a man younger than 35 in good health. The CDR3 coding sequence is TGCAGCGTTGAGTGTGACGTCAAGCCCCCACTCTCTGGGGCCAACGTCCTGACTTTC. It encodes CSVECDVKPPLSGANVLTF. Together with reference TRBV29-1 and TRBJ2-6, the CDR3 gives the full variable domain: SAVISQKPSRDICQRGTSLTIQCQVDSQVTMMFWYRQQPGQSLTLIATANQGSEATYESGFVIDKFPISRPNLTFSTLTVSNMSPEDSSIYLCSVECDVKPPLSGANVLTFGAGSRLTVL.